This TCR beta chain was recorded in a study of cytomegalovirus exposure and HLA in healthy donors. In the study overall: Unique TCRs from HLA-typed donors, around 79 million of them, were held in an early data release.

Germline CDR1 is SEHNR and CDR2 is FQNEAQ (reference sequence). The CDR3 consists of 14 residues. V lost 3 bases, J lost 6 bases, and 11 bases lay in between. It was with 60 Vbeta and 13 Jbeta primers that the PCR ran. The authors' processing: The count from a later analysis was tens of millions of unique TCR beta chains, some 9.9 million of them shared. Produced via immunoSEQ multiplex PCR; TCRdb's table is partial and in-frame only. V and J calls and clone size are those listed in that table; D and trimming were worked out from the DNA. The sample has some 140,000 clones; 73% are singletons. This clone was recorded a few times.

The sequence came from a woman aged 40-49 years in good health and CMV-seronegative. The sample comprised PBMCs. The V and J genes are TRBV7-9 and TRBJ2-2; no reliable D call. The CDR3 bases are TGTGCCAGCAGCTTGCTCTCGAGTCCCGGGGAGCTGTTTTTT. This encodes CASSLLSSPGELFF.